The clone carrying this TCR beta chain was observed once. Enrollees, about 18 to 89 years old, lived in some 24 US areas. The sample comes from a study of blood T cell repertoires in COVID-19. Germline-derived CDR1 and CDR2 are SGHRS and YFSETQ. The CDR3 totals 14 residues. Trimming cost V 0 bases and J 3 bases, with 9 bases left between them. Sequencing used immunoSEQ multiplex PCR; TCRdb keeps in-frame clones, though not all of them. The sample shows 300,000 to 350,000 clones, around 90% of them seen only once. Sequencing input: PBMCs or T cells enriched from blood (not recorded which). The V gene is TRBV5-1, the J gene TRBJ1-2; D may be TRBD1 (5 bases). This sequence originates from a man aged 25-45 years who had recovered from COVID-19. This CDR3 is CASSLGGADYGYTF. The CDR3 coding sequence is TGCGCCAGCAGCTTGGGGGGCGCGGACTATGGCTACACCTTC.